These 24 T cell receptor beta chains were all obtained from the same sample, sequenced in a study of T-cell reconstitution after alpha-beta-depleted transplantation in children. Preparing the TCRbeta library involved the use of unique molecular identifiers. TCRdb recomputed calls from the PCR reads with MiXCR, one row per CDR3 protein. The table records around 450,000 distinct CDR3 sequences, roughly 15% of them present only once. The sequences come from PBMCs, mostly from graft donor cells, collected 360 days after TCRalphabeta/CD19-depleted stem cell transplant. Every receptor here comes from a boy in the first two years of life who had a stem cell transplant for Wiskott-Aldrich syndrome, so the T cells may come from the graft donor.

This clonotype was seen a handful of times. The chain carries TRBV7-9 and TRBJ2-2, with D maybe TRBD2 (5 bases). Trimming removed 8 bases from V and 2 bases from J, with 18 bases in between. Germline V CDR1 and CDR2: SEHNR, FQNEAQ (reference sequence). This CDR3 spans 16 amino acids. For the CDR3, the DNA is TGTGCCAGCGCTGGGTGGGCTAGCCCTAACACCGGGGAGCTGTTTTTT. Residues: CASAGWASPNTGELFF.

The genes are TRBV2 and TRBJ1-5; the D is unclear. The CDR3 loop spans 12 amino acids. Trimming pared 7 bases from V and 7 bases from J, leaving 11 bases between. Germline CDR1 and CDR2: SNHLY and FYNNEI. CDR3 nucleotides: TGTGCCAGCACTAAGATCGGGCAGCCCCAGCATTTT. This encodes CASTKIGQPQHF.

This rearrangement joins TRBV7-9 to TRBJ1-2; maybe TRBD1 (5 bases). This CDR3 is built from 13 residues. V gave up 6 bases and J gave up 2 bases, with 10 bases separating them. Germline V lookup: CDR1 SEHNR, CDR2 FQNEAQ (reference sequence). The CDR3 DNA reads TGTGCCAGCAGTCCTCACAGGAACTATGGCTACACCTTC. It encodes CASSPHRNYGYTF.

This clonotype was found many times. V usage is TRBV12-3 or TRBV12-4 and J usage is TRBJ2-5; tentative D call: TRBD2 (6 bases). V lost 2 bases and J lost 4, with 11 bases in between. CDR3 length: 14 amino acids. CDR3 DNA: TGTGCCAGCAGTTTACGGGAGAACTCAGAGACCCAGTACTTC. It is translated as CASSLRENSETQYF.

This clonotype was picked up a small number of times. The chain employs TRBV6-2 or TRBV6-3 and TRBJ2-4, with D maybe TRBD1 (5 bases). The CDR3 is 11 residues long. CDR1 MNHEY and CDR2 SVGEGT come from the germline V gene. V was cut by 1 base and J by 13 bases, with 8 bases left in between. For the CDR3, the DNA is TGTGCCAGCAGTTACTGGGGCGTACAGTACTTC. Translation: CASSYWGVQYF.

This clonotype was recorded a few times. The chain carries TRBV28 and TRBJ2-1; D is ambiguous. The CDR3 spans 15 residues. V gave up 4 bases and J gave up 0 bases, with 10 bases separating them. CDR1 and CDR2 from the germline V gene are MDHEN and SYDVKM. In DNA, the CDR3 is TGTGCCAGCAGTTGGCCTCCCTTCTCCTACAATGAGCAGTTCTTC. Residues: CASSWPPFSYNEQFF.

V gene TRBV11-2 combines with J gene TRBJ2-2, with D tentatively TRBD2 (5 bases). This CDR3 contains 17 residues. Germline V gene lookup returns CDR1 SGHAT and CDR2 FQNNGV. Deletions cut 5 bases from V and 1 base from J, with 17 bases between. CDR3 bases: TGTGCCAGCAGCCCCCGGACTCTTCGAGGGAACACCGGGGAGCTGTTTTTT. Its protein product is CASSPRTLRGNTGELFF. The complete variable domain, with remaining parts taken from reference TRBV11-2 and TRBJ2-2, reads EAGVAQSPRYKIIEKRQSVAFWCNPISGHATLYWYQQILGQGPKLLIQFQNNGVVDDSQLPKDRFSAERLKGVDSTLKIQPAKLEDSAVYLCASSPRTLRGNTGELFFGEGSRLTVL.

In this sample, this clonotype turned up a few times. This CDR3 reads CASSVDRAVTGELFF. CDR3 DNA: TGCGCCAGCAGCGTCGACAGGGCGGTCACCGGGGAGCTGTTTTTT. The V gene is TRBV5-1, the J gene TRBJ2-2; TRBD1 aligns across 7 bases. V shed 4 bases, J shed 4 bases, and the junction held 7 bases outside the gene matches. Germline V gene sequence: CDR1 SGHRS, CDR2 YFSETQ. The CDR3 extends over 15 amino acids. The variable domain in full, completed from reference TRBV5-1 and TRBJ2-2, reads KAGVTQTPRYLIKTRGQQVTLSCSPISGHRSVSWYQQTPGQGLQFLFEYFSETQRNKGNFPGRFSGRQFSNSRSEMNVSTLELGDSALYLCASSVDRAVTGELFFGEGSRLTVL.

This clonotype came up a few times. The rearrangement joins TRBV2 to TRBJ2-3; TRBD2 matches at 15 bases. Germline values: CDR1 SNHLY, CDR2 FYNNEI. The length of the CDR3 is 18 residues. The junction had 7 bases not matched to a gene; V was cut back by 6 bases and J by 0 bases. In nucleotides, the CDR3 is TGTGCCAGCAGCGGACTAGCGGGAGGGCCCCGCAGCACAGATACGCAGTATTTT. It is translated as CASSGLAGGPRSTDTQYF.

This chain joins TRBV12-3 or TRBV12-4 and TRBJ2-2; perhaps TRBD1 as D (5 bases). The CDR3 totals 12 residues. Deletions cut 3 bases from V and 9 bases from J, with 8 bases between. CDR3 DNA sequence: TGTGCCAGCAGTTTTTGGGGCCGGGAGCTGTTTTTT. Residues: CASSFWGRELFF.

The chain combines TRBV29-1 with TRBJ2-7; possibly TRBD2 for D (6 bases). Germline V gene lookup returns CDR1 SQVTM and CDR2 ANQGSEA. V lost 3 bases and J 4 bases, leaving 13 bases between the germline ends. This CDR3 has 13 residues. This CDR3 is CSVEGFRGYEQYF. CDR3 bases: TGCAGCGTTGAGGGGTTTCGGGGGTACGAGCAGTACTTC.

The chain carries TRBV6-5 and TRBJ2-3; D possibly corresponds to TRBD2 (7 bases). In germline, CDR1 is MNHEY, CDR2 SVGAGI. The ends were cut back, 0 bases at V and 0 bases at J, with 16 bases in the middle. The CDR3 loop spans 18 amino acids. CDR3 loop: CASSYSRIGGASTDTQYF. The CDR3 coding sequence is TGTGCCAGCAGTTACTCGAGGATTGGGGGGGCGAGCACAGATACGCAGTATTTT.

The chain combines TRBV4-3 with TRBJ2-3; 10 bases match TRBD2. The CDR3 covers 17 residues. The ends lost 1 base at V and 4 bases at J; junction bases unmatched: 8. Per the germline V gene, CDR1 is LGHNA and CDR2 is YSLEER. This CDR3 reads CASSQGGKLAGADTQYF. Written as DNA, the CDR3 is TGCGCCAGCAGCCAAGGGGGGAAGCTAGCGGGAGCAGATACGCAGTATTTT.

This clonotype was picked up a small number of times. The chain employs TRBV18 and TRBJ2-7; D not resolved. The CDR3 loop spans 14 amino acids. Trimming stripped 1 base from V and 1 base from J, with 8 bases between. The germline gives CDR1 KGHSH, CDR2 LQKENI. The CDR3 DNA sequence: TGTGCCAGCTCACCACGGTCAGCATCCTACGAGCAGTACTTC. Encoded protein: CASSPRSASYEQYF.

V and J are TRBV7-2 and TRBJ2-4; TRBD2 aligns across 7 bases. This CDR3 spans 17 amino acids. Germline assignment: CDR1 SGHTA and CDR2 FQGNSA. The V and J ends lost 5 bases and 0 bases, in that order; junction bases with no gene match: 10. CDR3 loop: CASSRPTSDLAKNIQYF. In DNA form, the CDR3 reads TGTGCCAGCAGCCGCCCTACTAGCGACCTAGCCAAAAACATTCAGTACTTC.

The rearrangement uses TRBV4-1 and TRBJ2-1, with D uncertain. The ends were cut back, 4 bases at V and 5 bases at J, with 15 bases in the middle. The length of the CDR3 is 15 residues. Germline V gene data show CDR1 as MGHRA and CDR2 as YSYEKL. CDR3 nucleotides: TGCGCCAGCAGCCCCGGTAGATTGTCAGACAATGAGCAGTTCTTC. Amino acids: CASSPGRLSDNEQFF.

The chain has TRBV4-1 and TRBJ1-6; TRBD1 matches at 8 bases. This CDR3 has 15 amino acids. The junction had 9 bases not matched to a gene; V was cut back by 4 bases and J by 10 bases. Germline CDR1 reads MGHRA; CDR2 reads YSYEKL. CDR3 sequence reads: CASSPRTGWPSPLHF. The CDR3 nucleotides read TGCGCCAGCAGCCCACGGACAGGGTGGCCGTCACCCCTCCACTTT.

The genes are TRBV6-2 or TRBV6-3 and TRBJ2-1, with D perhaps TRBD1 (6 bases). CDR3 size: 15 residues. Trimming left V 2 bases short and J 7 bases short, with 15 bases between. Germline assignment: CDR1 MNHEY and CDR2 SVGEGT. The CDR3 loop reads CASSYELPRGNEQFF. CDR3 in DNA: TGTGCCAGCAGTTACGAACTCCCCAGGGGAAATGAGCAGTTCTTC.

The count of this clonotype is one. The genes are TRBV11-2 and TRBJ2-3, with TRBD2 matching 10 bases. The CDR3 extends over 16 amino acids. Germline V gene data show CDR1 as SGHAT and CDR2 as FQNNGV. After removal of 5 bases from V and 4 bases from J, the junction contained 9 bases not matched to a gene. CDR3 residues: CASSLIGAGGPDTQYF. CDR3 nucleotides: TGTGCCAGCAGCCTAATAGGAGCGGGAGGGCCAGATACGCAGTATTTT.

The genes are TRBV7-2 and TRBJ2-7; TRBD2 might be the D (5 bases). This CDR3 is 15 amino acids long. The ends were cut back, 1 base at V and 3 bases at J, with 13 bases in the middle. CDR1 is SGHTA and CDR2 is FQGNSA in the germline V gene. CDR3 sequence: CASSLVSGVIYEQYF. The DNA of the CDR3 is TGTGCCAGCAGCTTAGTCAGCGGCGTCATCTACGAGCAGTACTTC.

The chain recombines TRBV9 with TRBJ2-1, with D possibly being TRBD1 (6 bases). The CDR3 has 13 residues. Germline loops: CDR1 SGDLS, CDR2 YYNGEE. The germline V and J ends were trimmed by 0 bases and 9 bases, with 10 bases remaining between them. The CDR3 region is CASSVGGGSEQFF. DNA for the CDR3: TGTGCCAGCAGCGTAGGAGGGGGAAGTGAGCAGTTCTTC.

In its sample, this clonotype was seen many times. The chain carries TRBV4-2 and TRBJ2-3; 8 bases map to TRBD2. The V gene end was trimmed by 0 bases and the J gene end by 5 bases; junction bases not matched to a gene: 7. The CDR3 extends over 16 amino acids. Germline values: CDR1 LGHNA, CDR2 YNFKEQ. The CDR3, as DNA: TGTGCCAGCAGCCAAGATGTTCGGGGGGGCAGAGATACGCAGTATTTT. Protein sequence: CASSQDVRGGRDTQYF.

This clonotype appeared many times. The chain joins TRBV5-1 to TRBJ2-2; D unclear. Germline-derived CDR1 and CDR2 are SGHRS and YFSETQ. With 3 bases removed from V and 3 bases from J, the gap between germline ends came to 9 bases. CDR3 length: 14 residues. CDR3 bases: TGCGCCAGCAGCTCTAGGACCGACACCGGGGAGCTGTTTTTT. Translated, it gives CASSSRTDTGELFF.

The rearrangement links TRBV10-3 to TRBJ2-1, with 10 bases lining up with TRBD2. Germline V gene sequence: CDR1 ENHRY, CDR2 SYGVKD. The CDR3 is made up of 14 amino acids. J gave up 2 bases and V 9 bases, and 4 bases lay outside the gene matches. The CDR3 reads CAISGGTTYNEQFF. CDR3 coding DNA: TGTGCCATTAGCGGGGGGACTACCTACAATGAGCAGTTCTTC.